This T cell receptor beta chain was observed in a study of CD8+CD57+ T cells in acquired aplastic anemia. Whole-study context: Across the sorted CD4+ and CD8+ cells, DNA amounts averaged approximately 3 ug. Study findings and constraints: Some 31 shared CD8+ CDR3s appeared highly expressed within patients' immunodominant clones.

With respect to this clonotype: Its antigen is undetermined.

All patients picked for sequencing had shown, by flow cytometry, an expansion of CD8+CD57+ cells. Germline lookup yields CDR1 SGHAT and CDR2 FQDESV (reference sequence). The CDR3 has 16 amino acids. The germline V and J ends were trimmed by 4 bases and 2 bases, with 15 bases remaining between them. The template for TCR beta VDJ and CDR3 sequence profiling was genomic DNA. TCRdb reprocessed the reads with MiXCR, giving one entry per CDR3 protein. The top ten clones hold 40% to 55% of a sample with about 270,000 distinct CDR3 sequences, 82% of them seen once. This receptor was obtained from a human donor with aplastic anemia. Sequenced: sorted CD4+, CD8+, or CD8+CD57+ T cells (not recorded which) from PBMCs. The rearrangement joins TRBV11-1 to TRBJ1-5; D is possibly TRBD1 (6 bases). The CDR3 DNA follows: TGTGCCAGCAGCTCAGGGGTGACCAGCCGCAATCAGCCCCAGCATTTT. It yields the protein CASSSGVTSRNQPQHF.